This T cell receptor (beta chain) was profiled in a study of T cell repertoires in cytomegalovirus infection. Study in general: Recently identified HLA-C-restricted and well-studied HLA-B-restricted CMV epitopes were used.

Study observations and caveats: HLA-C-restricted, CMV-specific TCR beta clonotypes were dominant ex vivo.

TCRdb re-called the reads through MiXCR, storing one row per CDR3 protein. The sample lists 80,000 or so distinct CDR3 sequences; 20% to 30% were seen once. In this sample, this clonotype turned up many times. What it recognizes is unknown. CDR1 and CDR2 (germline): MNHEY, SVGAGI. This CDR3 has 15 residues. Trimming stripped 0 bases from V and 0 bases from J, with 8 bases between. Sample: CD8+ T cells from cultured PBMCs, taken from culture after CMV antigen stimulation. This sequence originates from a human donor in good health (CMV status not recorded). Some clones in this sample may be carry-over from other donors' samples. V and J are TRBV6-5 and TRBJ1-1, with D unclear. CDR3 sequence: CASSYSVRLNTEAFF. The DNA of the CDR3 is TGTGCCAGCAGTTACTCGGTCAGGCTGAACACTGAAGCTTTCTTT.